This TCR beta chain was retrieved from a study of blood T cells in healthy people across ages (dated by TCRdb to between 2015 and 2016). In terms of the full investigation: Template switching captured roughly one uniquely barcoded TCR beta cDNA molecule per two T cells in model experiments. To track age-related changes in TCR beta repertoire diversity, the study relied on deep sequencing normalized with unique cDNA molecular identifiers. The donors were divided into four age groups: young (average approximately 15 years), middle-aged (approximately 42), aged (approximately 62) and long-lived (82). To avoid experimental bias, donors of different ages were distributed randomly across sequencing lanes. The study analyzed two additional independent replicas of 1 million unique cDNA reads from the same blood draw for two donors, one aged 18 to 30 and one aged 80 or older. What the study reported, not specific to this receptor: Conclusive comparison of naive and antigen-experienced compartments was prevented by the profiling of bulk unsorted PBMCs. Compared with the aged group, the long-lived group had more naive CD4+ T cells, fewer expanded clones and increased TCR diversity, suggesting age selection. Observed TCR beta diversity per million T cells fell roughly linearly with age, and a significant reduction was already apparent by age approximately 40. Because donor CMV infection status was unknown, age-related changes in expanded clonotypes were potentially confounded. Estimates of total diversity based on one million sequenced T cells were considered lower bounds and underestimates. There was a strong correlation between observed TCR beta diversity and the percentage of naive T cells measured by flow cytometry.

The roughly 39 donors, aged about 6 to 95 years, were systemically healthy Caucasian individuals from Russia. Each donor gave around 9 milliliters of peripheral blood, collected into EDTA-treated Vacutainer tubes. Ficoll-Paque density-gradient centrifugation was used to isolate PBMCs, with at least 6.5 million obtained per sample. Total RNA, at least 6 micrograms per sample, was extracted from PBMCs with Trizol reagent. For every donor, flow cytometry on a PBMC aliquot measured the percentage of naive CD45RAhigh/CD27high T cells. Relative to germline, V is 1 base shorter and J is 4 bases shorter, with 12 bases between their ends. The CDR3 holds 14 amino acids from the cysteine to the phenylalanine. Left in the record is the CDR3 DNA by itself, 42 bases read in frame from the first base. The germline V gene sets CDR1 to SQVTM and CDR2 to ANQGSEA. On this clonotype itself: Its antigen is unknown. The input lacks base qualities; no much larger clone sits a single base away.

The method behind the library was 5' RACE. TCRdb lists the instrument as Illumina HiSeq 2500. A second PCR of about 7 to 12 cycles was run with a J-beta primer mix and a sample-barcoded 5' primer. A unique molecular identifier was introduced onto each TCR beta cDNA molecule by a template-switch 5' adaptor carrying 12 random nucleotides. Each sample yielded at least 2.5 million CDR3-containing paired-end reads. First-strand cDNA was synthesized from all RNA with the Mint cDNA synthesis kit, primed by a TRBC-specific oligonucleotide. All cDNA was treated with uracil-DNA glycosylase and then went through a first 18-cycle PCR with the universal primers M1SS and BC2_uni_R. In the source study's methods: For normalization, 1 million high-quality reads, each with a distinct molecular identifier, were randomly selected from each sample. Reads with shared molecular identifiers were discarded instead of being binned into consensus sequences. MiTCR, with a Q25 quality threshold and the strictest error-elimination algorithm, was used for CDR3 identification, clonotype clustering and error correction. A nonparametric unseen species model with Euler transformation was used to estimate lower-bound total TCR beta diversity. The public sequencing data were trimmed at Q25 with fastp and processed into clonotypes with MiXCR by TCRdb, which kept only in-frame beta chains. All rows with the same CDR3 protein become a single entry with the most common DNA and genes. It is TCRdb's table, rather than the study itself, that gives the V and J calls and clone size. The sample records about 1.4 million distinct CDR3 sequences, almost 60% of which are singletons. The top ten clones comprise 5.5% to 8% of the sample.

The source is a man aged 18 to 30 in good health. The sequenced sample consisted of blood. The rearrangement combines TRBV29-1 with TRBJ2-3; the D segment cannot be called with confidence. The sequenced DNA: TGCAGCGTTGAAGGAGTGGGTTTCGCAGATACGCAGTATTTT. This yields the protein CSVEGVGFADTQYF.